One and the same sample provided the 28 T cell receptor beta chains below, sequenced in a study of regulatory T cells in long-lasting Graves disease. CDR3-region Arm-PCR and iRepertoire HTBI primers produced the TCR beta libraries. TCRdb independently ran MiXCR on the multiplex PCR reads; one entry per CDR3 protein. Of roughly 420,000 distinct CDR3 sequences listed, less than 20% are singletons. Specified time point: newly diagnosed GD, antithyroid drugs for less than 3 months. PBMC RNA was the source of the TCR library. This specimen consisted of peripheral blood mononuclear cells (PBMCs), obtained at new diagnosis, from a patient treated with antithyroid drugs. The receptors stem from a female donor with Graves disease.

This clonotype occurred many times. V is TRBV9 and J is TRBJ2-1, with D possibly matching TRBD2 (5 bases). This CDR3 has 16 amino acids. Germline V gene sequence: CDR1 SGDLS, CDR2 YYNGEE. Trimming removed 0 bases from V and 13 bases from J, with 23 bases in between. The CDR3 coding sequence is TGTGCCAGCAGCGTAGAGAGCGGCCTCTGGTTGGAACAACAGTTCTTC. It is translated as CASSVESGLWLEQQFF.

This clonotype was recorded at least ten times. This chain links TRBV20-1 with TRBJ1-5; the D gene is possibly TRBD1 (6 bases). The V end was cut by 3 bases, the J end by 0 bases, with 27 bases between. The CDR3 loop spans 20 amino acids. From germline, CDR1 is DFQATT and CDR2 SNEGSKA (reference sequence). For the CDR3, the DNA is TGCAGTGCTAGCGCCCTCCCGTCAGGGGTCGAGCCTAATAGCAATCAGCCCCAGCATTTT. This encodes CSASALPSGVEPNSNQPQHF.

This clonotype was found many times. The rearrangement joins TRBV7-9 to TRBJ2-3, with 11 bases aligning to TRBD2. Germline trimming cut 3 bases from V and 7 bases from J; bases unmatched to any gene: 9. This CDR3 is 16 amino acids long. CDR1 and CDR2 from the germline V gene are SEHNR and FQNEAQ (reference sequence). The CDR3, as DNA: TGTGCCAGCAGCTTCCCCATCCTAGCGGGGGGACATACGCAGTATTTT. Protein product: CASSFPILAGGHTQYF.

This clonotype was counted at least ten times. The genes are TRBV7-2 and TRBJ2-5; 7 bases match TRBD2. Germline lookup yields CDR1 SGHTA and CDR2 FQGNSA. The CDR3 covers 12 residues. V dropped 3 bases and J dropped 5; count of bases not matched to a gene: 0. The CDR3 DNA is TGTGCCAGCAGCTTCGGGGGGGAGACCCAGTACTTC. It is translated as CASSFGGETQYF.

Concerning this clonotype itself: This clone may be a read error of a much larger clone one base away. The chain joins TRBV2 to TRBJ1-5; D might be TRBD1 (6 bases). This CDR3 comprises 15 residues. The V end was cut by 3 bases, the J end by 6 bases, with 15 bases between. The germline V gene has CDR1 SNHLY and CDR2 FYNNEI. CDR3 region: CASSEDGQPGQPQHF. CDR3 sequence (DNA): TGTGCCAGCAGTGAGGACGGACAGCCCGGTCAGCCCCAGCATTTT. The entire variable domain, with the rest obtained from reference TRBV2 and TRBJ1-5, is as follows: EPEVTQTPSHQVTQMGQEVILRCVPISNHLYFYWYRQILGQKVEFLVSFYNNEISEKSEIFDDQFSVERPDGSNFTLKIRSTKLEDSAMYFCASSEDGQPGQPQHFGDGTRLSIL.

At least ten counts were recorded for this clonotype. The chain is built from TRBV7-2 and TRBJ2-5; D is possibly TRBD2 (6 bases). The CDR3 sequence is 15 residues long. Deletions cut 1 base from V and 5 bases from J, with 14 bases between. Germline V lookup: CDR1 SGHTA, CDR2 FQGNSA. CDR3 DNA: TGTGCCAGCAGCTTAGGAGGGCGGGAAAGCGAGACCCAGTACTTC. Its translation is CASSLGGRESETQYF.

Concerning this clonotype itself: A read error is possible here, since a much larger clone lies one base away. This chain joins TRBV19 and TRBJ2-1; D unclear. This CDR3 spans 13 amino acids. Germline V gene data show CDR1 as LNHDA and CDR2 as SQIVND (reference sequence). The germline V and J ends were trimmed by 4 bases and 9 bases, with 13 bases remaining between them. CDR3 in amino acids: CASSRSISVEQFF. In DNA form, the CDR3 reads TGTGCCAGTAGTAGATCGATTTCCGTTGAGCAGTTCTTC.

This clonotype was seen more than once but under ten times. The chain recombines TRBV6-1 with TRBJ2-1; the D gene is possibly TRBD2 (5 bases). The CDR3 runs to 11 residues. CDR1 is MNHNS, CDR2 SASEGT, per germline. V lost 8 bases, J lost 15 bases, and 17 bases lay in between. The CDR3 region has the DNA TGTGCCAGCGGACCACCGGGAAGGACGTTCTTC. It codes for CASGPPGRTFF.

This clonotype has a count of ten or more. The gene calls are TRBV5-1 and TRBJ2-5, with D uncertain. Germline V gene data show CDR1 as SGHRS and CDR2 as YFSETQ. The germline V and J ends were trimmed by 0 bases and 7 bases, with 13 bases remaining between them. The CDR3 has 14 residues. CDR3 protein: CASSLDPWPGTQYF. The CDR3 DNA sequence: TGCGCCAGCAGCTTGGACCCCTGGCCGGGGACCCAGTACTTC. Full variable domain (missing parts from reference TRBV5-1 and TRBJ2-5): KAGVTQTPRYLIKTRGQQVTLSCSPISGHRSVSWYQQTPGQGLQFLFEYFSETQRNKGNFPGRFSGRQFSNSRSEMNVSTLELGDSALYLCASSLDPWPGTQYFGPGTRLLVL.

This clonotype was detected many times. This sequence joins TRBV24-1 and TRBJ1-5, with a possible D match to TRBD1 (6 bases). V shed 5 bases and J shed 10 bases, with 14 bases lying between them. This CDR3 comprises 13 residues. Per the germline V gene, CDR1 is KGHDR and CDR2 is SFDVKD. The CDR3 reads CATSGAGASPQHF. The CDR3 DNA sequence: TGTGCCACCAGTGGTGCAGGGGCGAGTCCCCAGCATTTT.

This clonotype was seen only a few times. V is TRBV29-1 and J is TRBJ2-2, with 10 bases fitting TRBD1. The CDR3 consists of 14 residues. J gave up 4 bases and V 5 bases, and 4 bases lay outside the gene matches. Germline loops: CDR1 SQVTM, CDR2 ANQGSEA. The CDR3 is CSVLGTGVTGELFF. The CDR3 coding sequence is TGCAGCGTTCTAGGGACAGGGGTCACCGGGGAGCTGTTTTTT.

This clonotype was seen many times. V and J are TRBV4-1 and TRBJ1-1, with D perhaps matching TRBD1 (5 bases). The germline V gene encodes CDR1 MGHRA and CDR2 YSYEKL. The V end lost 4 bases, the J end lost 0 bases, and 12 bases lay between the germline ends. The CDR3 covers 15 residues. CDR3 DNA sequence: TGCGCCAGCAGCCTCGAGGGGCGTATGAACACTGAAGCTTTCTTT. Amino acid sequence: CASSLEGRMNTEAFF.

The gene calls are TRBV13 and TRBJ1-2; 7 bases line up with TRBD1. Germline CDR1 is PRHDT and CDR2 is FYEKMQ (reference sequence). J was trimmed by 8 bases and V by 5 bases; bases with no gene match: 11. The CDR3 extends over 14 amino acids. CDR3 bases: TGTGCCAGCAGCATCGGGACAGTCGCCTGGGGCTACACCTTC. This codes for CASSIGTVAWGYTF.

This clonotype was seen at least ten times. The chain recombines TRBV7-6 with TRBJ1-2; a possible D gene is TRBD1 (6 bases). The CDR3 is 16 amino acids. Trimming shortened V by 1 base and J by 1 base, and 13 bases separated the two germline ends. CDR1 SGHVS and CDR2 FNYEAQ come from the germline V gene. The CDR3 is CASSLGPGDNNYGYTF. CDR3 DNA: TGTGCCAGCAGCTTAGGCCCAGGGGATAATAACTATGGCTACACCTTC.

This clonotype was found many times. The CDR3 loop reads CASSAGGPDTQYF. The CDR3 DNA is TGCGCCAGCAGTGCGGGGGGGCCAGATACGCAGTATTTT. V is TRBV10-1 and J is TRBJ2-3, with 8 bases aligning to TRBD2. CDR1 and CDR2 (germline): WNHNN, SYGVQD (reference sequence). The CDR3 loop spans 13 amino acids. The J segment lost 4 bases and the V segment lost 4 bases, leaving 1 base of the junction unmatched.

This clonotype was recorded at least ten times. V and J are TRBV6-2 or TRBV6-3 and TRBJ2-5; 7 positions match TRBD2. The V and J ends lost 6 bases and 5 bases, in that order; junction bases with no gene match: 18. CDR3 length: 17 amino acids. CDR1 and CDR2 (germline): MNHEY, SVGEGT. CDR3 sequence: CASSRRGQSGESETQYF. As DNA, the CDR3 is TGTGCCAGCAGCCGAAGGGGCCAGAGCGGGGAAAGCGAGACCCAGTACTTC.

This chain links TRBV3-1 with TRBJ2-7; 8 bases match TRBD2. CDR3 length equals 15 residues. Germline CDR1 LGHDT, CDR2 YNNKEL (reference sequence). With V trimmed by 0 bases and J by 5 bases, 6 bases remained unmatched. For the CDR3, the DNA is TGTGCCAGCAGCCAAGATCTCGGGAGGGGAAACGAGCAGTACTTC. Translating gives CASSQDLGRGNEQYF.

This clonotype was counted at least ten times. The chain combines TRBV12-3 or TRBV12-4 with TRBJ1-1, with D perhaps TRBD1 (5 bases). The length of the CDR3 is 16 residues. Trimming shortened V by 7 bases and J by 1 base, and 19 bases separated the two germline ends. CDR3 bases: TGTGCCAGCACCCACGTGACCAGGGTGGAGAACACTGAAGCTTTCTTT. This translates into CASTHVTRVENTEAFF.

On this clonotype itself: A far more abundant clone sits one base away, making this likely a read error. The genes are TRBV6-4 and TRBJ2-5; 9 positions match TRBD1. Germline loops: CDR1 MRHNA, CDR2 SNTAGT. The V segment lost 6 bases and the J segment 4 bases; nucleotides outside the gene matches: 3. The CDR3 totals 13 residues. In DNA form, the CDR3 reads TGTGCCAGCAGAAAGGGACAGGGAGAGACCCAGTACTTC. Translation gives CASRKGQGETQYF.

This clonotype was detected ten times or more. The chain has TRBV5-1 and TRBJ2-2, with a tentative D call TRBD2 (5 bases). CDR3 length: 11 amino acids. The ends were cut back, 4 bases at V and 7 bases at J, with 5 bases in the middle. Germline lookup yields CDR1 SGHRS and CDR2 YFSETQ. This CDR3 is CASSRGGELFF. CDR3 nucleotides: TGCGCCAGCAGCCGGGGCGGGGAGCTGTTTTTT.

Written as DNA, the CDR3 is TGTGCCAGCAGACCCGGGACAGGGGTTGCGAGAGAGACCCAGTACTTC. It codes for CASRPGTGVARETQYF. This rearrangement joins TRBV2 to TRBJ2-5, with 10 bases that match TRBD1. V was clipped by 6 bases and J by 4 bases; unmatched bases: 11. Germline V gene lookup returns CDR1 SNHLY and CDR2 FYNNEI. CDR3 size: 16 residues.

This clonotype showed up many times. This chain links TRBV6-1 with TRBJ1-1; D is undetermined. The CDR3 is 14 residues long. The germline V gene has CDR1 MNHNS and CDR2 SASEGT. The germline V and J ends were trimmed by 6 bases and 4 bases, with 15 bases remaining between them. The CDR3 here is CASSLEGGGTEAFF. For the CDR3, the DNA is TGTGCCAGCAGCTTAGAGGGCGGCGGCACTGAAGCTTTCTTT.

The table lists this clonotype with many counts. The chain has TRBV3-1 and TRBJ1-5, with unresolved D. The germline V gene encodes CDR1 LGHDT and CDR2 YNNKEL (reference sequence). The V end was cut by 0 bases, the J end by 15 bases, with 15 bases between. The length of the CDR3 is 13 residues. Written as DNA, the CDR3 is TGTGCCAGCAGCCAAGAGGGCGCTTCGGCTCGGCATTTT. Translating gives CASSQEGASARHF. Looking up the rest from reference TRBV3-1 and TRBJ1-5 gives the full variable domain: DTAVSQTPKYLVTQMGNDKSIKCEQNLGHDTMYWYKQDSKKFLKIMFSYNNKELIINETVPNRFSPKSPDKAHLNLHINSLELGDSAVYFCASSQEGASARHFGDGTRLSIL.

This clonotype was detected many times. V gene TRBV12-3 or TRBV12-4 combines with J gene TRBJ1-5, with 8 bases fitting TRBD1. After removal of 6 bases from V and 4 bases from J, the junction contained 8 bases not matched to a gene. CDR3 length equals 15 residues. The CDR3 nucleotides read TGTGCCAGCAGGGATACAGGGGGGGAAAATCAGCCCCAGCATTTT. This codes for CASRDTGGENQPQHF.

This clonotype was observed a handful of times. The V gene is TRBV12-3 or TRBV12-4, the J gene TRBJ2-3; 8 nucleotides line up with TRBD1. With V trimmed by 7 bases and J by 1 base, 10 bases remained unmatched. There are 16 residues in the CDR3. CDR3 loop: CASIAQGALGTDTQYF. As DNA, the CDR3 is TGTGCCAGCATTGCCCAGGGGGCATTGGGCACAGATACGCAGTATTTT.

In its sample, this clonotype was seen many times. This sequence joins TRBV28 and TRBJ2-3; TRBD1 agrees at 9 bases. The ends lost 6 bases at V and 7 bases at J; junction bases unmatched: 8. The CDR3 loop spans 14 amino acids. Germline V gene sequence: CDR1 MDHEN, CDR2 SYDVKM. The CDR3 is CASRPTGGRYTQYF. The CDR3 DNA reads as TGTGCCAGCAGACCAACAGGGGGCAGGTATACGCAGTATTTT.

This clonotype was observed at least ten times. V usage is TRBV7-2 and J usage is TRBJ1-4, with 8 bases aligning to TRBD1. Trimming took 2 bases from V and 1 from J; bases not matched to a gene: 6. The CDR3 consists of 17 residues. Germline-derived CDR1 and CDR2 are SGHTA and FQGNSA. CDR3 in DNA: TGTGCCAGCAGCTTACTCAGGGGGCAGGGAACTAATGAAAAACTGTTTTTT. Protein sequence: CASSLLRGQGTNEKLFF.

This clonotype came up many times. DNA for the CDR3: TGTGCCACCAGCAGAGAGGGAGGGCCCCCCTACAATGAGCAGTTCTTC. Translation: CATSREGGPPYNEQFF. The chain recombines TRBV15 with TRBJ2-1; 7 positions agree with TRBD2. This CDR3 has 16 residues. With 0 bases clipped from V and 2 bases from J, the junction kept 4 bases outside the gene matches. In germline, CDR1 is LNHNV, CDR2 YYDKDF (reference sequence).